The entry below describes one T cell receptor beta chain. No antigen is known for it. These data originate in a study of OX40 agonist ivuxolimab in advanced cancers. Study-wide results and limits: In general, CD8+ T cells held more expanded clones than CD4+ did, on average.

Sequencing was performed with immunoSEQ multiplex PCR; in TCRdb, only in-frame clones are kept and a portion is missing. The sample lists under 65,000 clones, approximately 90% seen once, with around 0.73% in the top ten. Germline V gene data show CDR1 as SGHVS and CDR2 as FQNEAQ. V was trimmed by 5 bases and J by 4 bases, leaving 13 bases between them. CDR3 length: 14 residues. This chain connects TRBV7-8 to TRBJ2-3; D is uncertain. The material sequenced was CD4+ or CD8+ T cells sorted from blood, taken in a trial of the OX40 agonist ivuxolimab. The source is an adult with an advanced solid tumor such as melanoma, head and neck, liver or kidney cancer. The DNA for the CDR3 is TGTGCCAGCAGCCCCCTCCAAAACCCAGATACGCAGTATTTT. Encoded protein: CASSPLQNPDTQYF.